Detailed here is one TCR beta chain. What it binds is not known. Tregs were sorted as CD4+CD25+CD127-/low cells. This CDR3 spans 13 amino acids. CDR1 and CDR2 (germline): MNHEY, SVGAGI. V dropped 5 bases and J dropped 12 bases, with 17 bases sitting between them. Study-level findings and limits: The TCR gene usage of tumor memory CD4+ T cells clustered together with blood and lymph node memory CD4+ cells and with lymph node naive CD4+ cells.

TCRdb re-analysed the 5' RACE reads in MiXCR, keeping a single row per CDR3 protein. The sample consists of some 12,000 distinct CDR3 sequences, just over 50% of them appearing once. The sequencing sample was made of tumor-infiltrating Tregs sorted from the breast tumor. This chain uses TRBV6-5 with TRBJ2-1; D may be TRBD1 (7 bases). This clonotype was obtained from a female donor with breast cancer. The DNA of the CDR3 is TGTGCCAGCAGTAACAGGGGTAGGCGGGGGCAGTTCTTC. This codes for CASSNRGRRGQFF.